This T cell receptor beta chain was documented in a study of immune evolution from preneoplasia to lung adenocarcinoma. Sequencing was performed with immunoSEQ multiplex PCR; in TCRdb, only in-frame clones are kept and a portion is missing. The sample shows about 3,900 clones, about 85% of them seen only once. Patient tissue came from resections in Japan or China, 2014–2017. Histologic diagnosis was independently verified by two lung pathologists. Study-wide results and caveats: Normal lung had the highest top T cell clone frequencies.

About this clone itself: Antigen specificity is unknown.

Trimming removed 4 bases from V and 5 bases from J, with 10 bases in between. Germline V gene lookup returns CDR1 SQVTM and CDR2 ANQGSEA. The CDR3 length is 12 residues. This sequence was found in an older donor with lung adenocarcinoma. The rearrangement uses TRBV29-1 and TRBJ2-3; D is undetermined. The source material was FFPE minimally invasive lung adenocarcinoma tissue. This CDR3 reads CSVVGTEDTQYF. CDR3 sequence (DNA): TGCAGCGTTGTCGGCACAGAAGATACGCAGTATTTT.